The 4 T cell receptor beta chains below were found in one sample sequenced in a study of cytomegalovirus exposure and HLA in healthy donors. With 60 Vbeta and 13 Jbeta primers, the PCR was carried out. Assay used: immunoSEQ multiplex PCR; TCRdb lists only in-frame clones, some missing. The sample holds about 130,000 clones; approximately 80% are singletons and the top ten take around 1.2%. Specimen: PBMCs. Receptors were obtained from a girl aged 2 to 9 in good health and CMV-seronegative.

This chain joins TRBV7-2 and TRBJ2-3; TRBD1 matches at 10 bases. Germline loops: CDR1 SGHTA, CDR2 FQGNSA. After removal of 5 bases from V and 6 bases from J, the junction contained 8 bases not matched to a gene. CDR3 length equals 15 residues. The CDR3 DNA is TGTGCCAGCAGCCGGGACAGGGGTCGAAGGGATACGCAGTATTTT. This encodes CASSRDRGRRDTQYF.

The chain joins TRBV27 to TRBJ2-1, with 7 bases lining up with TRBD1. V was pared by 2 bases and J by 8 bases, with 9 bases of the junction left unmatched. Germline CDR1 is MNHEY and CDR2 is SMNVEV (reference sequence). The CDR3 runs 15 residues. The CDR3 nucleotides are TGTGCCAGCAGTTTAGCGACAGGGCGGTTGCATGAGCAGTTCTTC. Protein sequence: CASSLATGRLHEQFF.

The chain combines TRBV9 with TRBJ2-7; no definite D call. Per the germline V gene, CDR1 is SGDLS and CDR2 is YYNGEE. There are 16 residues in the CDR3. V was trimmed by 4 bases and J by 0 bases, leaving 17 bases between them. CDR3 protein: CASSPFEHLSSYEQYF. The DNA for the CDR3 is TGTGCCAGCAGCCCCTTTGAGCACTTGAGCTCCTACGAGCAGTACTTC.

The chain employs TRBV2 and TRBJ2-7; 9 bases agree with TRBD1. Trimming took 6 bases from V and 5 from J; bases not matched to a gene: 23. Germline assignment: CDR1 SNHLY and CDR2 FYNNEI. The CDR3 covers 19 residues. CDR3 sequence: CASRGWTGENGRRGDEQYF. Here the CDR3 DNA reads TGTGCCAGCAGAGGTTGGACAGGGGAGAATGGGCGGAGAGGCGACGAGCAGTACTTC.